This TCR beta chain was found in a study of T-cell reconstitution after alpha-beta-depleted transplantation in children. Germline CDR1 SGDLS, CDR2 YYNGEE. The CDR3 covers 15 residues. Researchers prepared the TCRbeta library using unique molecular identifiers, the study reports. TCRdb re-called the PCR reads through MiXCR, storing one row per CDR3 protein. The table lists around 680,000 distinct CDR3 sequences, roughly 17% of them singletons, with 0.8% to 1.1% in the top ten. As for this clonotype: It may be a read error: a sequence one base away is much more abundant.

The clonotype originates from a human donor who donated a stem cell graft to a child with acute myeloid leukemia. This sample comprised PBMCs from the stem cell graft donor, obtained from the stem cell graft. The V and J genes are TRBV9 and TRBJ2-5, with D tentatively TRBD1 (6 bases). This CDR3 is CACSVDPNQGETQYF. In nucleotides, the CDR3 is TGTGCCTGCAGCGTAGATCCTAACCAGGGGGAGACCCAGTACTTC.